One and the same sample provided the 14 T cell receptor beta chains below, sequenced in a study of cytomegalovirus exposure and HLA in healthy donors. PCR was performed using 60 Vbeta and 13 Jbeta primers. TCRdb's copy holds only in-frame clones and misses some; the assay was immunoSEQ multiplex PCR. The data hold 140,000 or so clones, with approximately 72% observed a single time. Source material: PBMCs. The receptor set was obtained from a woman aged 55-75 years in good health and CMV-seronegative.

The V gene is TRBV6-1, the J gene TRBJ1-2; 9 nucleotides align to TRBD1. The junction had 6 bases not matched to a gene; V was cut back by 2 bases and J by 8 bases. The CDR3 consists of 14 residues. CDR1 and CDR2 (germline): MNHNS, SASEGT. This CDR3 reads CASSESQGAWGYTF. The CDR3 DNA reads TGTGCCAGCAGTGAATCACAGGGGGCCTGGGGCTACACCTTC.

The chain employs TRBV18 and TRBJ2-2; TRBD2 aligns across 14 bases. The CDR3 loop spans 18 amino acids. The germline V gene has CDR1 KGHSH and CDR2 LQKENI. V dropped 4 bases and J dropped 2; count of bases not matched to a gene: 6. CDR3 residues: CASSRPTSGRVNTGELFF. The CDR3 nucleotides read TGTGCCAGCTCACGACCGACTAGCGGGAGGGTCAACACCGGGGAGCTGTTTTTT. The full variable domain, rest sourced from reference TRBV18 and TRBJ2-2, is NAGVMQNPRHLVRRRGQEARLRCSPMKGHSHVYWYRQLPEEGLKFMVYLQKENIIDESGMPKERFSAEFPKEGPSILRIQQVVRGDSAAYFCASSRPTSGRVNTGELFFGEGSRLTVL.

The chain combines TRBV28 with TRBJ1-4, with TRBD1 as a possible D gene (6 bases). V lost 5 bases and J lost 8, with 24 bases in between. The CDR3 loop spans 17 amino acids. Germline CDR1 is MDHEN and CDR2 is SYDVKM. CDR3 sequence reads: CASSPPASQGIWEKLFF. The CDR3 DNA reads as TGTGCCAGCAGTCCTCCGGCCTCACAGGGCATTTGGGAAAAACTGTTTTTT.

The genes are TRBV25-1 and TRBJ2-5; 8 positions agree with TRBD2. The DNA matches TRBJ2-7 better at its end, which makes the J call doubtful. This CDR3 contains 11 residues. CDR1 MGHDK and CDR2 SYGVNS come from the germline V gene. The CDR3 DNA reads TGTGCCAGCAGCGCGGGAGGCGAGCAGTACTTC. This sequence encodes CASSAGGEQYF.

This clone was found once. The chain has TRBV7-9 and TRBJ2-3, with D hard to call. CDR3 length: 13 residues. V lost 1 base and J 5 bases, leaving 7 bases between the germline ends. Germline V gene data show CDR1 as SEHNR and CDR2 as FQNEAQ (reference sequence). The CDR3: CASSLGVQDTQYF. CDR3 bases: TGTGCCAGCAGCTTAGGTGTTCAAGATACGCAGTATTTT.

This chain connects TRBV6-6 to TRBJ1-1, with D hard to call. Germline lookup yields CDR1 MNHNY and CDR2 SVGAGI (reference sequence). The CDR3 sequence is 12 residues long. Trimming shortened V by 8 bases and J by 7 bases, and 14 bases separated the two germline ends. The CDR3 loop reads CASLGGRDEAFF. The CDR3 coding sequence is TGTGCCAGCCTTGGCGGCAGAGATGAAGCTTTCTTT.

This clone was seen only a few times. The chain links TRBV7-2 to TRBJ2-7; 11 nucleotides line up with TRBD2. CDR3 length: 15 residues. CDR1 is SGHTA and CDR2 is FQGNSA in the germline V gene. V was clipped by 5 bases and J by 3 bases; unmatched bases: 6. The CDR3, as DNA: TGTGCCAGCAGCCAGACCGGGACTAGCGGCTACGAGCAGTACTTC. As protein: CASSQTGTSGYEQYF.

As for this clone: This specimen includes other DNA sequences encoding the same CDR3. The rearrangement uses TRBV9 and TRBJ2-3; maybe TRBD1 (8 bases). The CDR3 covers 19 residues. Germline values: CDR1 SGDLS, CDR2 YYNGEE. Trimming pared 2 bases from V and 0 bases from J, leaving 22 bases between. CDR3 loop: CASSVTDRDASGSTDTQYF. Here the CDR3 DNA reads TGTGCCAGCAGCGTGACGGACAGGGACGCTAGCGGAAGCACAGATACGCAGTATTTT.

The chain is built from TRBV30 and TRBJ2-6; 7 nucleotides line up with TRBD1. The J call may be faulty, since TRBJ2-7 better matches the DNA end. From germline, CDR1 is GTSNPN and CDR2 SVGIG (reference sequence). The length of the CDR3 is 15 residues. The CDR3 loop reads CAWSVGGASSYEQYF. Written as DNA, the CDR3 is TGTGCCTGGAGTGTAGGGGGCGCCAGCTCCTACGAGCAGTACTTC.

The rearrangement joins TRBV7-3 to TRBJ2-5; TRBD2 matches 7 bases. The germline gives CDR1 SGHTA, CDR2 FQGTGA. Trimming cost V 1 base and J 5 bases; bases outside gene matches: 7. CDR3 length: 15 residues. The CDR3: CASSLSGGEMETQYF. For the CDR3, the DNA is TGTGCCAGCAGCTTAAGCGGGGGTGAGATGGAGACCCAGTACTTC.

CDR3 amino acids: CASSLRPAGSRNEQFF. The CDR3 DNA sequence: TGTGCCAGCAGCCTCAGACCCGCGGGGTCTAGAAATGAGCAGTTCTTC. This chain connects TRBV5-5 to TRBJ2-1, with D tentatively TRBD2 (6 bases). The CDR3 loop spans 16 amino acids. Germline assignment: CDR1 SGHKS and CDR2 YYEKEE (reference sequence). The V end was cut by 4 bases, the J end by 7 bases, with 21 bases between.

V usage is TRBV5-6 and J usage is TRBJ2-2; 14 nucleotides match TRBD2. This CDR3 contains 17 residues. Losses at the gene ends were 5 bases for V and 7 bases for J; bases not matched to a gene: 10. Germline loops: CDR1 SGHDT, CDR2 YYEEEE. The CDR3 loop reads CASRPGLAGAGIGELFF. CDR3 sequence (DNA): TGTGCCAGCAGGCCGGGACTAGCGGGAGCGGGGATCGGGGAGCTGTTTTTT.

This clone was detected a few times. This chain connects TRBV10-3 to TRBJ1-5, with D possibly TRBD1 on 5 matching bases. This CDR3 has 15 amino acids. Between the trimmed V and J ends, which lost 6 bases and 0 bases, there was a span of 12 bases. Germline CDR1 is ENHRY and CDR2 is SYGVKD. In DNA, the CDR3 is TGTGCCATCAGCAACCAGGGCTATAGCAATCAGCCCCAGCATTTT. Its protein product is CAISNQGYSNQPQHF.

V and J are TRBV5-4 and TRBJ2-7, with D unresolved. Looked up from germline, CDR1 is SGHNT and CDR2 is YYREEE (reference sequence). The germline V and J ends were trimmed by 0 bases and 0 bases, with 10 bases remaining between them. The CDR3 consists of 15 residues. In nucleotides, the CDR3 is TGTGCCAGCAGCTTGGGGGTAGCTCCCTCCTACGAGCAGTACTTC. Its protein is CASSLGVAPSYEQYF.